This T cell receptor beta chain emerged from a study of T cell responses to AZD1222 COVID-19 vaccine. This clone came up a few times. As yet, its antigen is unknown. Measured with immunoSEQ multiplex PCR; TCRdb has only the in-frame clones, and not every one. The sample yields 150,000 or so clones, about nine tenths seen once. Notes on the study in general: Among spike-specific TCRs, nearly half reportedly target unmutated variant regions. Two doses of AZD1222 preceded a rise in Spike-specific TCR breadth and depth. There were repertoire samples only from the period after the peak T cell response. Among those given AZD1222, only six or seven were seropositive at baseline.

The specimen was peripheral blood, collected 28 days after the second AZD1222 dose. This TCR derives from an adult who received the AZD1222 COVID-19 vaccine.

The CDR3 sequence: CASSLPGSNEQFF. For the CDR3, the DNA is TGTGCCAGCAGCTTACCAGGGAGTAATGAGCAGTTCTTC. The rearrangement uses TRBV7-9 and TRBJ2-1; perhaps D is TRBD1 or TRBD2 (5 bases each). Deletions cut 2 bases from V and 7 bases from J, with 9 bases between. Germline V gene lookup returns CDR1 SEHNR and CDR2 FQNEAQ (reference sequence). The CDR3 extends over 13 amino acids.